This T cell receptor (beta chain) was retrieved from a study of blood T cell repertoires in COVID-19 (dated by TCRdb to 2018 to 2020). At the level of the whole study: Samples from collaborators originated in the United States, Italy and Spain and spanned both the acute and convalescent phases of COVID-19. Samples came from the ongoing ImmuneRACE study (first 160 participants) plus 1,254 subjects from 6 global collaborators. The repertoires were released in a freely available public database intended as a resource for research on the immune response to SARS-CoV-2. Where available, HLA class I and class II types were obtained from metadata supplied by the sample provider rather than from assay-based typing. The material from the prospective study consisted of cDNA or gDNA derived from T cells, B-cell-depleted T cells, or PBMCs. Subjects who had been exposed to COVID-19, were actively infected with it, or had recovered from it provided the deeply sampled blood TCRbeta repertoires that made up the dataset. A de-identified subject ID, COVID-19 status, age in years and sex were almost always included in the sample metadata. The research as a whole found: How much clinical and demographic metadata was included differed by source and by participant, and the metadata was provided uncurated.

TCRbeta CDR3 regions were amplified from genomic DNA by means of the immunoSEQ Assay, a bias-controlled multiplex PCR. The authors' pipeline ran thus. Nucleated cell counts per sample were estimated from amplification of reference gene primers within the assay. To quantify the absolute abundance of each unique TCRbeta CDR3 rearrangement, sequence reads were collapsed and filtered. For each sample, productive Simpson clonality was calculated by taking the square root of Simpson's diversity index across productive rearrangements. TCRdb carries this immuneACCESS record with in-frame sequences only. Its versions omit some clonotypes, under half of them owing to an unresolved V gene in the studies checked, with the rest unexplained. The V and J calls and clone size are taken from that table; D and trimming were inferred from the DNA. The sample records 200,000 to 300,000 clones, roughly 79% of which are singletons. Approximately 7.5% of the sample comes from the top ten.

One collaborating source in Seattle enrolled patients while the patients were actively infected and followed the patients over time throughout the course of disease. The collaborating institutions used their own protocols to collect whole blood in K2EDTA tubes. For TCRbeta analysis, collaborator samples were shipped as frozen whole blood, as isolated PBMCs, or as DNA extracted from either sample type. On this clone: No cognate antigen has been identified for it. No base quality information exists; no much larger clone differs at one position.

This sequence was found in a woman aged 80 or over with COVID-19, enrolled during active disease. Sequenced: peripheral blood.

The base sequence is TGTGCCAGTAGTACCGATTCTGGTGGGGCTCTTTACGATCAGCCCCAGCATTTT. Its protein product is CASSTDSGGALYDQPQHF. Recombination connected TRBV19 to TRBJ1-5; tentative D gene TRBD1, with 5 bases matching. V lost 4 bases and J lost 5 bases; the stretch between them is 24 bases long. CDR1 LNHDA and CDR2 SQIVND were looked up in the germline V gene (reference sequence). The CDR3 contains 18 residues, cysteine and phenylalanine counted. The DNA shown is the 54-base CDR3, in frame from base 1.